In its sample, the clone carrying this TCR beta chain was seen a few times. Its antigen is undetermined. This record comes from a study of response to subunit inactivated influenza vaccine. TCRdb used MiXCR to reprocess the RT-PCR reads, holding one entry per CDR3 protein. The sample yields hundreds of thousands of distinct CDR3 sequences, approximately 14% seen once. Study-level points and caveats: Authors suggested few new T cells are recruited by each seasonal influenza vaccination.

J was trimmed by 0 bases and V by 7 bases; bases with no gene match: 4. The CDR3 has 16 residues. Germline V gives CDR1 MDHEN, CDR2 SYDVKM. The chain has TRBV28 and TRBJ2-1; 12 nucleotides line up with TRBD2. This clonotype was obtained from a man aged 50 to 60 who received an inactivated influenza vaccine. Here the sequenced sample was PBMCs from blood, taken roughly 2 weeks before vaccination. CDR3 coding DNA: TGTGCCAGCACTGGACTAGCGGGGAGCTCCTACAATGAGCAGTTCTTC. Its translation: CASTGLAGSSYNEQFF. The full variable domain, in which reference TRBV28 and TRBJ2-1 provide the parts outside the CDR3, is DVKVTQSSRYLVKRTGEKVFLECVQDMDHENMFWYRQDPGLGLRLIYFSYDVKMKEKGDIPEGYSVSREKKERFSLILESASTNQTSMYLCASTGLAGSSYNEQFFGPGTRLTVL.